This T cell receptor beta chain was identified during a study of cytomegalovirus exposure and HLA in healthy donors (dated by TCRdb to the late 2010s). Regarding the complete study: In an earlier analysis of around 540 of the donors, under 300 Gb of sequence data and approximately 120 million unique TCR beta sequences from about 180 million T cells were reported. The genetic ancestry cluster associated with self-reported Caucasian donors included approximately 85% of the roughly 400 genotyped donors. The study was designed to test whether signatures of past pathogen exposure could be identified by cataloging public T cell receptors. Alongside the repertoire data, information on donor age, sex, ethnicity and CMV serostatus was compiled. In a later genetic analysis, genome-wide SNP genotypes for 398 of the 666 donors were used, and that subset was treated as a discovery cohort. Typing coverage varied by locus: roughly 629-640 donors for A, B, C, DRB1 and DQB1; roughly 500 for DQA1; some 610 for DPA1; approximately 470 for DPB1. Every discovery cohort repertoire had been produced on one sequencing platform. A separate validation cohort of approximately 120 different subjects was used in addition to the approximately 670-subject first cohort. Rather than drawing on any new phenotypic data, the later analysis identified candidate immune exposures from TCR beta sequences and the way those sequences occurred across donors. A handful of DR-DQ haplotypes were handled as single units for association and clustering because linkage in the cohort was strong. Roughly 300 gigabases of sequencing data and tens of millions of unique TCR sequences were included in an early release covering roughly 700 HLA-typed donors. To decide whether each TCR beta V gene segment behaved as functional or pseudogenic, an earlier analysis of some 600 of the donors relied on high-throughput TCR beta sequencing. To predict cytomegalovirus infection status, the study brought together high-throughput TCR immunosequencing, statistical association of individual TCRs with disease status, and machine learning. The study profiled the T cell repertoires of about 720 subjects by immunosequencing and related them to cytomegalovirus serostatus. A later analysis re-examined previously published TCR beta repertoires from about 670 donors and added high-resolution HLA genotyping to investigate patterns of TCR occurrence. HLA typing included class I and class II loci at four-digit resolution. Among about 400 genotyped donors of the cohort, an average of about 240,000 unique TCR beta nucleotide sequences was sequenced per donor, of which about 18% were non-productive. What the work shows at the level of the full study, not this receptor alone: Most TCR sequences were seen in very few donors, while some public TCRs were found in many individuals. The study listed approximately 150 TCR beta chains as associated with cytomegalovirus. Roughly uniform sequencing depth across donors was assumed in presence/absence analyses, although this assumption may not hold. Broadly in line with IMGT annotations, most TCR beta V segments showed up in productive rearrangements about 90% or about 30% of the time in an earlier analysis of under 700 of the donors. A later genetic analysis reported fewer N-insertions in productive TCRs among donors in an Asian-associated ancestry cluster than the roughly 700-donor mean. In a later analysis, several top co-occurrence clusters were reported to appear linked to parvovirus B19, influenza, CMV and Epstein-Barr virus. The cohort was sequenced for TCR beta chains only, and without alpha or paired-chain data the features that could be detected were limited. A few of the identified cytomegalovirus-associated TCR beta chains were confirmed in vitro to be specific for cytomegalovirus antigens. A group of highly shared sequence variants was considered likely to be a technical artifact of the sequencing pipeline. Cytomegalovirus status was reported to be diagnosed by the classifier with high specificity and sensitivity in both the original and validation cohorts. In a later analysis, the rate of TCR association differed among HLA loci, with DRB1 alleles having the most associated TCRs and HLA-C alleles having the fewest. The earlier analysis of fewer than 750 of the donors excluded 15 to 20 rarely observed V segments, including chromosome 9 orphons, because counts were too low. A further reported finding was that TCR beta sequences accurately predicted the HLA-A and HLA-B alleles for most subjects in the first cohort. In a later analysis, HLA-associated TCR beta chains showed more clonal expansion and lower generation probabilities than non-associated chains that were equally common. CMV serostatus was the only immune exposure information available for the cohort. The authors suggested that the approach could potentially be extended to other disease states and immunological phenotypes. At a false discovery rate of 0.05, a later analysis linked under 20,000 TCR beta sequences to specific HLA alleles. Because some donors lacked HLA typing at each locus, the association tests relied only on the typed subset. Most CMV-associated TCR beta chains appeared to be HLA-restricted in a later analysis, and the HLA associations seemed to be driven largely by CMV exposure. Because the 87-base-pair reads could not distinguish some IMGT-functional V segments, including TRBV6-2 and TRBV6-3, those segments were excluded. A later genetic analysis associated a missense DCLRE1C variant with V-gene and J-gene trimming of TCR beta chains, and an independent cohort replicated the association. Strong co-occurrence of HLA alleles, especially DR and DQ, made assigning TCR associations to individual alleles difficult. Correlated functional status among segregating V segments might be attributable to linkage disequilibrium, but an unknown experimental factor could not be ruled out.

The library was prepared using the immunoSEQ multiplex PCR assay. The multiplex PCR relied on a mix of 60 forward primers for TCR Vbeta segments and 13 reverse primers for TCR Jbeta segments. The CDR3 region of rearranged TCR beta genes was amplified from genomic DNA by a multiplex PCR assay. Amplified TCR beta libraries were sequenced as 87-base-pair reads on the Illumina HiSeq System. In the paper's pipeline: A later analysis counted about 80 million unique TCR beta chains across the 666 repertoires, and around 9.9 million of these chains were shared by at least two donors. Raw reads were error-corrected and collapsed into unique sequences by a nearest-neighbor algorithm in which closely related sequences were merged to remove PCR and sequencing errors. To assign V, D and J gene segments, CDR3 sequences were aligned to IMGT reference sequences. For a sequence to be retained, a match of at least six nucleotides was required to both a V gene segment and a J gene segment. Rearrangements were classified as productive when the CDR3 lacked stop codons and remained in frame with V and J, and all other rearrangements were classified as non-productive. CDR3 was defined by IMGT convention, running from the second conserved V-encoded cysteine to the conserved J-encoded phenylalanine. Sequences without an unambiguous match to a single V gene segment were excluded from the earlier analysis of 587 of the donors. In an earlier analysis of 587 of the donors, V segments were called functional above 56.7% productive rearrangements and were called segregating when the between-donor standard deviation exceeded 5%. To diagnose cytomegalovirus status from the catalog of TCR beta chain sequences, a statistical classification framework was built. In a later analysis, V and J genes were assigned by comparing TCR nucleotide sequences against IMGT/GENE-DB human TR gene sequences. In a later analysis, CDR3 sequences and most-parsimonious VDJ recombination scenarios were assigned using the TCRdist pipeline. In a later analysis, each TCR beta chain was defined by its CDR3 amino acid sequence together with its V-gene family, and reads without a unique V-gene family were excluded. To address suspected cross-contamination and a sequencing artifact, a later analysis removed 550 to 750 highly shared, low-generation-probability nucleotide sequences. A later analysis calculated a clonal expansion index for each public chain from normalized within-repertoire ranks of inferred template counts. Generation probabilities in a later analysis came from a VDJ recombination model fitted to out-of-frame rearrangements, and those results were checked against IGoR. In a later analysis, TCR-TCR, TCR-HLA and TCR-CMV co-occurrence was scored with hypergeometric tests, and a repertoire-size bias correction was applied to TCR pairs. A later analysis estimated false discovery rates by permuting HLA or CMV assignments 20 times. In a later analysis, co-occurring TCRs were grouped with DBSCAN, and TCRdist sequence similarity was added when clustering was performed within HLA-allele-positive subsets. Co-occurrence clustering excluded repertoires with fewer than 30,000 or more than 120,000 public chains, plus five with anomalous nucleotide sharing. Entries here come from immuneACCESS through TCRdb and include only in-frame sequences with V and J called. Some clones fail to appear in such tables; in the studies checked, an unresolved V gene covers under half of the shortfall, and the cause of the remainder is unknown. V and J calls and clone size are as listed in that table; D and trimming were resolved from the DNA. The sample yields about 98,000 clones; about 80% were counted once. Together, the top ten hold around 9.9% of the sample.

The cohort was made up of roughly 670 healthy bone marrow donors. Cohort members were all nominally healthy when sampled, although unrecorded immune exposures were likely present. The donor tested CMV seropositive and was one of the 289 seropositive cohort members. Each donor provided a peripheral blood sample, and peripheral blood mononuclear cells were used for TCR beta sequencing. The Qiagen DNeasy Blood Extraction Kit was used to extract genomic DNA from the blood cell samples. The CDR3 numbers 12 residues from cysteine through phenylalanine. This entry keeps only the CDR3 DNA: 36 bases, framed from base 1. According to the germline V gene, CDR1 reads SGHRS and CDR2 reads YFSETQ. A distance of 8 bases separates the germline ends of V and J, which lose 0 bases and 10 bases respectively. This clone has only a few counts. Its antigen has not been determined. There are no base qualities to consult, and no much larger clone falls within one base.

Material: PBMCs. Recombination connected TRBV5-1 to TRBJ2-1; no D gene is confidently identified. The sequence came from a man between 18 and 35 years old in good health and CMV-seropositive. The DNA sequence follows: TGCGCCAGCAGCTTGGGCCCTCGGGAGCAGTTCTTC. This is translated as CASSLGPREQFF.